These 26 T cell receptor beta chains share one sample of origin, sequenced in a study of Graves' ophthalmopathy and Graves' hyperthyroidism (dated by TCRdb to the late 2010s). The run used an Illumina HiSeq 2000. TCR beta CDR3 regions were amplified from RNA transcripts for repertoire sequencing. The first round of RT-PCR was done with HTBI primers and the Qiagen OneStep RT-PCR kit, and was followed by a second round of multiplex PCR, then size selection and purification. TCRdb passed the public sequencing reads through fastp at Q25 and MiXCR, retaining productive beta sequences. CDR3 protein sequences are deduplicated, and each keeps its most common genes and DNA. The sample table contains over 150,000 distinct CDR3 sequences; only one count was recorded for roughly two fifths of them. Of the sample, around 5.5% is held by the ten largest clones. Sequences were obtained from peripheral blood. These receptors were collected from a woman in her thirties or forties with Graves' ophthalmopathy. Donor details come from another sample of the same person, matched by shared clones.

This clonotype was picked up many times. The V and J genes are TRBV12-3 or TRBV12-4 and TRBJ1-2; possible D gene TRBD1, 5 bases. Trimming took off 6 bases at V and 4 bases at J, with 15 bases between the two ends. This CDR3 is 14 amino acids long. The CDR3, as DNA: TGTGCCAGCAGCCCCGGGACGGCTCCCTATGGCTACACCTTC. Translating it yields CASSPGTAPYGYTF.

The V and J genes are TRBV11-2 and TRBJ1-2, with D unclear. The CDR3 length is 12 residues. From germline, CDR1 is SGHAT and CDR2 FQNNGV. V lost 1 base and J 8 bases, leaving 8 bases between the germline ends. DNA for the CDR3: TGTGCCAGCAGCTTAGCGATGCTGGGCTACACCTTC. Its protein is CASSLAMLGYTF. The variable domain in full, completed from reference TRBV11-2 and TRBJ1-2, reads EAGVAQSPRYKIIEKRQSVAFWCNPISGHATLYWYQQILGQGPKLLIQFQNNGVVDDSQLPKDRFSAERLKGVDSTLKIQPAKLEDSAVYLCASSLAMLGYTFGSGTRLTVV.

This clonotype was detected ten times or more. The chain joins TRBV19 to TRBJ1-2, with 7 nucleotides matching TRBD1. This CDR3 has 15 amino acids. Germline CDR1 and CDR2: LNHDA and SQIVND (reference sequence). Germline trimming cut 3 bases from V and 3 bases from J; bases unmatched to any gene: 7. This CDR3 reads CASSIQTGLDYGYTF. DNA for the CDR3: TGTGCCAGTAGTATCCAGACAGGGCTTGACTATGGCTACACCTTC.

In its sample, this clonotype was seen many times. CDR3 coding DNA: TGTGCCTGGCACAGATCAACTAATGAAAAACTGTTTTTT. Its protein product is CAWHRSTNEKLFF. V gene TRBV30 combines with J gene TRBJ1-4; the D is unclear. The CDR3 has 13 amino acids. V shed 5 bases and J shed 0 bases, with 7 bases lying between them. From germline, CDR1 is GTSNPN and CDR2 SVGIG (reference sequence).

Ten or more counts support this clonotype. The chain's CDR3 is CSVPGTYGYTF. The CDR3 DNA sequence: TGCAGCGTGCCCGGGACCTATGGCTACACCTTC. This chain links TRBV29-1 with TRBJ1-2; a possible D gene is TRBD1 (5 bases). CDR3 length equals 11 residues. In germline, CDR1 is SQVTM, CDR2 ANQGSEA. V shed 6 bases and J shed 4 bases, with 9 bases lying between them.

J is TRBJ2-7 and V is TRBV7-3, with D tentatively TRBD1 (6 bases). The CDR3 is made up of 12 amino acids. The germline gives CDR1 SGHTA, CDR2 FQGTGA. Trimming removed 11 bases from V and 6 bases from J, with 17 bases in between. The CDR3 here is CAWNLQGGEQYF. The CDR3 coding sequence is TGTGCCTGGAATTTACAGGGTGGCGAGCAGTACTTC.

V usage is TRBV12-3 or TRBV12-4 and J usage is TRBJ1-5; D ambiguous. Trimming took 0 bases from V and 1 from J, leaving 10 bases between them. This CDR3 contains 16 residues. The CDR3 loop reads CASSLAYGGSNQPQHF. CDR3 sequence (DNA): TGTGCCAGCAGTTTAGCCTACGGCGGAAGCAATCAGCCCCAGCATTTT.

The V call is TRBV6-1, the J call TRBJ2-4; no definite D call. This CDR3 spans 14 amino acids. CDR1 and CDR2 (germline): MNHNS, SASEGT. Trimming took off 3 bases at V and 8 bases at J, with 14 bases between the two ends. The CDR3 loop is CASSEHVGRYIQYF. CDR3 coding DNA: TGTGCCAGCAGTGAGCACGTGGGCAGGTACATTCAGTACTTC.

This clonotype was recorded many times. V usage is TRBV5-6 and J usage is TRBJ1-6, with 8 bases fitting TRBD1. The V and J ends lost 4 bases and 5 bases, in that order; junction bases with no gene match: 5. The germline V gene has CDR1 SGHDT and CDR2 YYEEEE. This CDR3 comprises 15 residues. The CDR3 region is CASSAADRDNSPLHF. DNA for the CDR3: TGTGCCAGCAGCGCCGCGGACAGGGATAATTCACCCCTCCACTTT.

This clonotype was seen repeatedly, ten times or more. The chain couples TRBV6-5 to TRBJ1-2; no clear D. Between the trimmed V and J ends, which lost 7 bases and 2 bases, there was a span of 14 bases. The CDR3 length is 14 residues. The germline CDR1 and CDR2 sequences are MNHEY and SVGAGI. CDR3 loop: CASTRGGWNYGYTF. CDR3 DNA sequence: TGTGCCAGCACACGAGGCGGGTGGAACTATGGCTACACCTTC.

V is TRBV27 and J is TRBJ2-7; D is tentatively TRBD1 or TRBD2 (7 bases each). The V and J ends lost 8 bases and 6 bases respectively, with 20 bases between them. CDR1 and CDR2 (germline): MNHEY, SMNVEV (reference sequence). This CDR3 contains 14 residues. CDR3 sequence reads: CASSWGGEGAEQYF. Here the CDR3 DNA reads TGTGCCAGCTCTTGGGGAGGGGAGGGGGCCGAGCAGTACTTC.

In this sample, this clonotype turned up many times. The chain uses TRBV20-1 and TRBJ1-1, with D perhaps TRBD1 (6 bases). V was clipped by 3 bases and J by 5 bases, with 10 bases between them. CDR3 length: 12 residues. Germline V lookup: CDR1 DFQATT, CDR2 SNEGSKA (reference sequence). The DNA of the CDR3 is TGCAGTGCTAGGGGGGACACTACTGAAGCTTTCTTT. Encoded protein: CSARGDTTEAFF.

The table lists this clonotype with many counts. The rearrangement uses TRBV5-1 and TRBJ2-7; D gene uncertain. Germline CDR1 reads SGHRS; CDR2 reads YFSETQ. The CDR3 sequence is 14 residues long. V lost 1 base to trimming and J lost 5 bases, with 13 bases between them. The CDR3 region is CASSLRSGFHEQYF. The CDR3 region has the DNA TGCGCCAGCAGCTTGCGGTCGGGTTTCCACGAGCAGTACTTC.

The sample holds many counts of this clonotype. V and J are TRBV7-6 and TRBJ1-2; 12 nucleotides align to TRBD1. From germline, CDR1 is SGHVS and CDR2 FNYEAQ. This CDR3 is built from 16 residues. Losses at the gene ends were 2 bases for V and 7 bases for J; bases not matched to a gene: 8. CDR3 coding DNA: TGTGCCAGCAGCTTAATGTCCGGGACAGGGGGCTTTGGCTACACCTTC. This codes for CASSLMSGTGGFGYTF.

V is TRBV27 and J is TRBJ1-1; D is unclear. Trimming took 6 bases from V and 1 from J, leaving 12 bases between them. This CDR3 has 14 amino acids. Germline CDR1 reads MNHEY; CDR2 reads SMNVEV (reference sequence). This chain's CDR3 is CASSLSVPNTEAFF. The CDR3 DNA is TGTGCCAGCAGCCTGTCAGTCCCGAACACTGAAGCTTTCTTT.

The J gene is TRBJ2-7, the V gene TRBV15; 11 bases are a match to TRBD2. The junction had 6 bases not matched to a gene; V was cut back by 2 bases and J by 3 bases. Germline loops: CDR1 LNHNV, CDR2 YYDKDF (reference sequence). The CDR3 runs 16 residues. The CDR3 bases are TGTGCCACCAGCAGATACACCGGGACTAGCGGCTACGAGCAGTACTTC. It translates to CATSRYTGTSGYEQYF.

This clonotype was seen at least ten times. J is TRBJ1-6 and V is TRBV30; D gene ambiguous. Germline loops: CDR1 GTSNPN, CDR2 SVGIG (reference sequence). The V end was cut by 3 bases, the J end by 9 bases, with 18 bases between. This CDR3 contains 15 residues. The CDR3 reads CAWSELALGFSPLHF. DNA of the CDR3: TGTGCCTGGAGCGAATTAGCCTTGGGATTTTCACCCCTCCACTTT.

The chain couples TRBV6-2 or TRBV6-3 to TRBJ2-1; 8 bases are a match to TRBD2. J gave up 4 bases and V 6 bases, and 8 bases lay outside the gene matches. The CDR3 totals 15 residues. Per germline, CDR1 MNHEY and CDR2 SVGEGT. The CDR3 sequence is CASSYGGGPYNEQFF. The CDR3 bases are TGTGCCAGCAGCTACGGCGGGGGGCCTTACAATGAGCAGTTCTTC.

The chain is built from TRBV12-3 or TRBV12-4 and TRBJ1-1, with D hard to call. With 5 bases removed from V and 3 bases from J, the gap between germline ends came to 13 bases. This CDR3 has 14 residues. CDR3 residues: CASSIGVGYTEAFF. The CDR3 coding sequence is TGTGCCAGCAGTATCGGAGTTGGGTACACTGAAGCTTTCTTT.

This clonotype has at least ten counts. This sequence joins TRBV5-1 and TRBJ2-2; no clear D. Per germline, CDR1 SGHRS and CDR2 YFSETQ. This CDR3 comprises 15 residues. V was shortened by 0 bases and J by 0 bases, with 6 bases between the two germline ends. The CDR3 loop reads CASSLASPNTGELFF. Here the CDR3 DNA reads TGCGCCAGCAGCTTGGCCAGTCCGAACACCGGGGAGCTGTTTTTT. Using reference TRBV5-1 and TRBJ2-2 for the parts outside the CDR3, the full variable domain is KAGVTQTPRYLIKTRGQQVTLSCSPISGHRSVSWYQQTPGQGLQFLFEYFSETQRNKGNFPGRFSGRQFSNSRSEMNVSTLELGDSALYLCASSLASPNTGELFFGEGSRLTVL.

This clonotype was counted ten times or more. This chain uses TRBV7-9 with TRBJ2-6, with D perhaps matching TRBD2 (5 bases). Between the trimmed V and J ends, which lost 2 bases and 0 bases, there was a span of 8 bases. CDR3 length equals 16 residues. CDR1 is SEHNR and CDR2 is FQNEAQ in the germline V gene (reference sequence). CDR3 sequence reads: CASSLWTPSGANVLTF. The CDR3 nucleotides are TGTGCCAGCAGCTTATGGACTCCCTCTGGGGCCAACGTCCTGACTTTC.

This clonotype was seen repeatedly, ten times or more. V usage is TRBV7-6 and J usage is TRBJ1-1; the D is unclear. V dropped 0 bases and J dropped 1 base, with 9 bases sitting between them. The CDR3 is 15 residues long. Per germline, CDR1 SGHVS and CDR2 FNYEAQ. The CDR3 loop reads CASSLAGGQNTEAFF. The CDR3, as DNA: TGTGCCAGCAGCTTAGCGGGCGGGCAGAACACTGAAGCTTTCTTT.

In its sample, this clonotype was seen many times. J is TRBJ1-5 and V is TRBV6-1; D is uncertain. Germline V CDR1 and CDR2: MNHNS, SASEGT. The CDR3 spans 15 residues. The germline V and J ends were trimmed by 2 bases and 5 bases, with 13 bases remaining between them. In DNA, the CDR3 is TGTGCCAGCAGTGAACCCGCGGACGTCTATCAGCCCCAGCATTTT. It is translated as CASSEPADVYQPQHF.

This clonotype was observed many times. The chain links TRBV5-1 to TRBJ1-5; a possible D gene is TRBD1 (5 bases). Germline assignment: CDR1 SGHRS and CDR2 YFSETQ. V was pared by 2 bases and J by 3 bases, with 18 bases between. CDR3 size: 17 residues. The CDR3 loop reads CASSLRYGQGPNQPQHF. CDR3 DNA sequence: TGCGCCAGCAGCTTAAGGTATGGGCAGGGACCCAATCAGCCCCAGCATTTT.

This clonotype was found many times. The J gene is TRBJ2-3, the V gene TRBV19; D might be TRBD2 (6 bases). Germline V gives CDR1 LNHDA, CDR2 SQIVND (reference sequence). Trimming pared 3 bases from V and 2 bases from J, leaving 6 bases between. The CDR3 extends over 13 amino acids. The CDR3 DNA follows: TGTGCCAGTAGTATGCGGGACACAGATACGCAGTATTTT. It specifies CASSMRDTDTQYF.

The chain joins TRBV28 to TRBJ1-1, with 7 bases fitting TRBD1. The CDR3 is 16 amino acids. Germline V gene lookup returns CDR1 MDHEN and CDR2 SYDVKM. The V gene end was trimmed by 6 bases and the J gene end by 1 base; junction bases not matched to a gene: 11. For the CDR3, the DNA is TGTGCCAGCAGCCCCGACAGGGTATCGGGGAACACTGAAGCTTTCTTT. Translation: CASSPDRVSGNTEAFF.